The rows below give T cell receptor beta chains drawn from one sample of a study of T-cell reconstitution after alpha-beta-depleted transplantation in children. TCRdb itself ran the PCR reads through MiXCR, one entry per CDR3 protein. Of about 460,000 distinct CDR3 sequences in the sample, around 13% were seen once. The sample in question was PBMCs from the stem cell graft donor, obtained from the stem cell graft. These receptors all come from a human donor who donated a stem cell graft to a child with combined immunodeficiency. Both conserved end residues are part of each CDR3. The D gene is left open where the match is weak. Part of the rows lack a size; the others show once, few, many or a class for expanded clones.

v_call	clone_size	j_call	d_call	cdr3_nt	cdr3_aa
TRBV7-2	NA	TRBJ2-7	NA	TGTGCCAGCAGCTTAGAAGTGCGGTCCGAGCAGTACTTC	CASSLEVRSEQYF
TRBV12-5	NA	TRBJ2-3	TRBD1	TGTGCTAGTGGACCCCCGGACAGGGTGGGAGGCACAGATACGCAGTATTTT	CASGPPDRVGGTDTQYF
TRBV20-1	few	TRBJ2-5	TRBD1	TGCAGTGCGGCTTCGACAGGGGTTCGCCCAGAGACCCAGTACTTC	CSAASTGVRPETQYF
TRBV30	NA	TRBJ1-1	NA	TGTGCCTGGAGTGCAGGGATGAACACTGAAGCTTTCTTT	CAWSAGMNTEAFF
TRBV7-2	NA	TRBJ1-1	NA	TGTGCCAGCAGCTTAGCGGTAGGGGCCGCTGAAGCTTTCTTT	CASSLAVGAAEAFF
TRBV4-3	NA	TRBJ2-7	TRBD1	TGCGCCAGCAGCCAAGATATCGGGACAGGGGGATACGAGCAGTACTTC	CASSQDIGTGGYEQYF
TRBV7-2	few	TRBJ1-5	NA	TGTGCCAGCAGCAAGGGGGGGGCCCGTCAGCCCCAGCATTTT	CASSKGGARQPQHF
TRBV27	few	TRBJ2-2	TRBD1	TGTGCCAGCAGTTCGGGACAGGGGACGAACACCGGGGAGCTGTTTTTT	CASSSGQGTNTGELFF
TRBV11-2	many	TRBJ2-7	NA	TGTGCCAGCAGCTTAGTCCCAGGGTACGGATACGAGCAGTACTTC	CASSLVPGYGYEQYF
TRBV5-1	NA	TRBJ2-5	TRBD1	TGCGTCAGCAGCCCGACAGGGATGTACCAAGAGACCCAGTACTTC	CVSSPTGMYQETQYF
TRBV7-9	few	TRBJ2-4	NA	TGTGCCAGCAGCTATAGATCGGACATTCAGTACTTC	CASSYRSDIQYF
TRBV27	NA	TRBJ2-7	NA	TGTCTCAGCGCGAAGGGCTACGAGCAGTACTTC	CLSAKGYEQYF
TRBV10-3	NA	TRBJ2-7	TRBD2	TGTGCCATCAGGGATAGCGGGAGAGGGTACGAGCAGTACTTC	CAIRDSGRGYEQYF
TRBV7-8	NA	TRBJ2-3	TRBD1	TGTGCCAGCAGCTTTTGGGACAGGGCTCCCTCGCGTCGCACAGATACGCAGTATTTT	CASSFWDRAPSRRTDTQYF
TRBV2	many	TRBJ2-6	NA	TGTGCCAGCAGTGAAAGAGCAGGAATTATCTCTGGGGCCAACGTCCTGACTTTC	CASSERAGIISGANVLTF
TRBV29-1	NA	TRBJ1-1	NA	TGCAGCGTTGTTCAGGGGATGAGGGACACTGAAGCTTTCTTT	CSVVQGMRDTEAFF
TRBV24-1	NA	TRBJ2-1	NA	TGTGCCACCAGTGAGACAGAGAAAAACTTGAATGAGCAGTTCTTC	CATSETEKNLNEQFF
TRBV19	NA	TRBJ2-3	NA	TGTGCCAGTAGTATTTGGGTGGGAGCCACAGATACGCAGTATTTT	CASSIWVGATDTQYF
TRBV7-9	many	TRBJ1-2	NA	TGTGCCAGCAGCCCGGGGACGGGGTATGGCTACACCTTC	CASSPGTGYGYTF
TRBV6-1	many	TRBJ2-7	TRBD1	TGTGCCAGCAGTCCCGGGACAGGGGGCTTCTACGAGCAGTACTTC	CASSPGTGGFYEQYF
TRBV20-1	few	TRBJ2-3	TRBD2	TGCAGTGCTAGAGGGGCTAGCGGCCCAGATACGCAGTATTTT	CSARGASGPDTQYF
TRBV6-2/TRBV6-3	NA	TRBJ2-7	NA	TGTGCCAGCTCTGCGTGGCTTTCCTACGAGCAGTACTTC	CASSAWLSYEQYF
TRBV5-1	many	TRBJ2-7	NA	TGCGCCAGCAGCTTGGAGGCCAGGGGATACGAGCAGTACTTC	CASSLEARGYEQYF
TRBV20-1	few	TRBJ1-1	NA	TGCAGTGCTAGAGAAGCAGGGAGGGTCACTGAAGCTTTCTTT	CSAREAGRVTEAFF
TRBV5-1	NA	TRBJ1-5	NA	TGCGCCATCAGTCTGGAGGTGGGACCGGGACAGCCCCAGCATTTT	CAISLEVGPGQPQHF
TRBV12-3/TRBV12-4	NA	TRBJ1-2	NA	TGTGCCAGCAGTCGACAGAGATTTAACTATGGCTACACCTTC	CASSRQRFNYGYTF
TRBV5-4	many	TRBJ1-1	NA	TGTGCCAGCAGCTTCGAACCCACAGTGAACACTGAAGCTTTCTTT	CASSFEPTVNTEAFF
TRBV11-2	few	TRBJ2-3	TRBD1	TGTGCCAGCAGCTTTCGGGGGACAGGGGCGATAGATACGCAGTATTTT	CASSFRGTGAIDTQYF
TRBV9	many	TRBJ2-3	NA	TGTGCCAGCAGCGCCACGGTTACTAGCACAGATACGCAGTATTTT	CASSATVTSTDTQYF
TRBV3-1	many	TRBJ2-3	NA	TGTGCCAGCAGCTCAGAGAGGGCGGATACGCAGTATTTT	CASSSERADTQYF
TRBV12-3/TRBV12-4	many	TRBJ2-7	TRBD1	TGTGCCAGCAGCCCTGGACAGGGCCACGAGCAGTACTTC	CASSPGQGHEQYF
TRBV7-9	few	TRBJ2-2	TRBD1	TGTGCCAGCAGACCGGACAGGGCGAACACCGGGGAGCTGTTTTTT	CASRPDRANTGELFF
TRBV18	few	TRBJ2-3	NA	TGTGCCAGCTCACGTAACACCCTCTGGGGCACAGATACGCAGTATTTT	CASSRNTLWGTDTQYF
TRBV12-3/TRBV12-4	many	TRBJ2-5	NA	TGTGCCAGCAGGAGGACGGGTGTTGAGACCCAGTACTTC	CASRRTGVETQYF
TRBV29-1	NA	TRBJ2-1	TRBD2	TGCAGCGTCAGGTCCCCCACAACTAGCGGGGGGGCAAATGAGCAGTTCTTC	CSVRSPTTSGGANEQFF
TRBV12-3/TRBV12-4	many	TRBJ2-1	NA	TGTGCCAGCAGTCCACTAGGCTACAATGAGCAGTTCTTC	CASSPLGYNEQFF